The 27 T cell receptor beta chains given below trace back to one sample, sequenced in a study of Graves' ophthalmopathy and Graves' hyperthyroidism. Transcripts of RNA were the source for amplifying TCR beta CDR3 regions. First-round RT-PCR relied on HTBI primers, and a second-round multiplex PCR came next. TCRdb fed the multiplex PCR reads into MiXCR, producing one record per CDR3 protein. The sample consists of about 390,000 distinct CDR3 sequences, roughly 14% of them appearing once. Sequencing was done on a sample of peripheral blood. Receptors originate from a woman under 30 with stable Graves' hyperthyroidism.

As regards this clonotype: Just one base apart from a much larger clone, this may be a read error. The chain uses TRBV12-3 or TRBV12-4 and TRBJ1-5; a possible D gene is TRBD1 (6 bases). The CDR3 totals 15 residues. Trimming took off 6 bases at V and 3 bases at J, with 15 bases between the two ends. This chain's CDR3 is CASRPQGRTNQPQHF. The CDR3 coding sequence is TGTGCCAGCAGGCCGCAGGGGCGCACCAATCAGCCCCAGCATTTT.

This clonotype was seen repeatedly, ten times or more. This CDR3 is CASSEMDQGLIHF. The CDR3 DNA reads as TGTGCCAGCAGTGAAATGGATCAGGGCTTGATCCACTTT. The chain employs TRBV2 and TRBJ1-6; D may be TRBD1 (5 bases). V was pared by 2 bases and J by 17 bases, with 16 bases between. Germline CDR1 reads SNHLY; CDR2 reads FYNNEI. The CDR3 covers 13 residues.

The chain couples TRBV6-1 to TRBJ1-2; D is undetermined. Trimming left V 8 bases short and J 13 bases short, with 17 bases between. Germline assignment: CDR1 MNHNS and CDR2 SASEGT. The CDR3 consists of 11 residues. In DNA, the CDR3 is TGTGCCAGCGCGAATCCGATGGAATTCACCTTC. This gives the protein CASANPMEFTF.

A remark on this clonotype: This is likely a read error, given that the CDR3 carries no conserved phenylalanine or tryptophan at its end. Written as DNA, the CDR3 is TGCAGCGTTTCGGTCCAGGCCCAAGAGACCCAGTACTAC. This codes for CSVSVQAQETQYY. The chain carries TRBV29-1 and TRBJ2-5; D not resolved. Germline V gene lookup returns CDR1 SQVTM and CDR2 ANQGSEA. This CDR3 has 13 residues. V lost 5 bases, J lost 1 base, and 11 bases lay in between.

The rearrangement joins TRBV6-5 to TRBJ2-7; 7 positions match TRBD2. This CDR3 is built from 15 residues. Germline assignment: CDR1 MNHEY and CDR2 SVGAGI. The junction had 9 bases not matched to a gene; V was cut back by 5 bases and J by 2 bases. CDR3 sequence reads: CASSHTGLPPYEQYF. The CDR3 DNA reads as TGTGCCAGCAGTCACACGGGACTACCTCCCTACGAGCAGTACTTC.

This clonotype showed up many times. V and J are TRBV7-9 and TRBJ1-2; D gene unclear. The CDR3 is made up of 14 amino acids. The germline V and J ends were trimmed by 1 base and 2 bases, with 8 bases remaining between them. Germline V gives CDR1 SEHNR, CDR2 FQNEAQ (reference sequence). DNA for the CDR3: TGTGCCAGCAGCTTAGAAGGTGGGAACTATGGCTACACCTTC. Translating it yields CASSLEGGNYGYTF.

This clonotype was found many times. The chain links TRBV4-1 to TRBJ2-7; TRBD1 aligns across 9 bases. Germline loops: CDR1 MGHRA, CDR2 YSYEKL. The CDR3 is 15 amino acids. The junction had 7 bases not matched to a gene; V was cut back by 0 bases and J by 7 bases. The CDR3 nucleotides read TGCGCCAGCAGCCAAGACGGGACAGGGTGGGGAGAGCAGTACTTC. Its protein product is CASSQDGTGWGEQYF.

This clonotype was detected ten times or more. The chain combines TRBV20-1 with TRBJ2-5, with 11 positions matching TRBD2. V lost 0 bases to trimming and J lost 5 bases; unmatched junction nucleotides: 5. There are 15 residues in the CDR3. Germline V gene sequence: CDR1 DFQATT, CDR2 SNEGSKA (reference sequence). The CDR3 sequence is CSAREGSGGAETQYF. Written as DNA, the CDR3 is TGCAGTGCTAGAGAGGGTAGCGGGGGGGCGGAGACCCAGTACTTC.

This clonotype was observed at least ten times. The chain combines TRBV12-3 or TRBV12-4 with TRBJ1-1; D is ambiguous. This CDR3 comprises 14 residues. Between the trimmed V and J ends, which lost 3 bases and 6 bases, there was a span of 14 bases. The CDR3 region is CASSLASSQAEAFF. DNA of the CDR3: TGTGCCAGCAGTTTGGCGTCCTCACAAGCTGAAGCTTTCTTT.

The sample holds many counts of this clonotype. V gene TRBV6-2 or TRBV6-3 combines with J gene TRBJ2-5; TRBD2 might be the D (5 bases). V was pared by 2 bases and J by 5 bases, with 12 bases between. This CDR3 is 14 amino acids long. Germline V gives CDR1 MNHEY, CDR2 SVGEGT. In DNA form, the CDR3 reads TGTGCCAGCAGTTACGAGAAAACGGGGGAGACCCAGTACTTC. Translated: CASSYEKTGETQYF.

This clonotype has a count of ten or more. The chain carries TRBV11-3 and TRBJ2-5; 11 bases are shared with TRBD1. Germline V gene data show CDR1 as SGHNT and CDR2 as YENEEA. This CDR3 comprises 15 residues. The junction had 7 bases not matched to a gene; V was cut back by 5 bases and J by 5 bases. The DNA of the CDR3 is TGTGCCAGCAGCCCTGAAGGACAGGGGGCCGAGACCCAGTACTTC. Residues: CASSPEGQGAETQYF.

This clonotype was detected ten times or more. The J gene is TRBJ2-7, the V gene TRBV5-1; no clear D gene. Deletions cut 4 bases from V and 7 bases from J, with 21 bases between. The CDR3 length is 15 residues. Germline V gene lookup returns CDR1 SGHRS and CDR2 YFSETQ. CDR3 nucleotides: TGCGCCAGCAGCCTGGAGAGTCCAGTCCTTGGGGAGCAGTACTTC. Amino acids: CASSLESPVLGEQYF.

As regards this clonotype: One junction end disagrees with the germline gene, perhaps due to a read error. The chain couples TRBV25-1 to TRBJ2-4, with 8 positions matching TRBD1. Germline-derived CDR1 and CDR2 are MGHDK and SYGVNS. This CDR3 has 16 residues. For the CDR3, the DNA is TGTGCCAGCAGTGAAGGGGTTCAGGGGGCCAAAAACATTAAGTACTTC. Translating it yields CASSEGVQGAKNIKYF. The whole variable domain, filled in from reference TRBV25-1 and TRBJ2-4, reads EADIYQTPRYLVIGTGKKITLECSQTMGHDKMYWYQQDPGMELHLIHYSYGVNSTEKGDLSSESTVSRIRTEHFPLTLESARPSHTSQYLCASSEGVQGAKNIKYFGAGTRLSVL.

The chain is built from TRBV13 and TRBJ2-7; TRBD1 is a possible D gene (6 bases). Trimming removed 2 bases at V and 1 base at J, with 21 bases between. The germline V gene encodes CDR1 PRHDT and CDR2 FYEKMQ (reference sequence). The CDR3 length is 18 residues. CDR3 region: CASSLIGWGTGWSYEQYF. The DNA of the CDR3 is TGTGCCAGCAGCTTAATCGGATGGGGCACAGGGTGGTCCTACGAGCAGTACTTC.

The CDR3 DNA is TGTGCCAGCAGCTTAGACGGGGACTCGGTCCAAGGCTACACCTTC. It encodes CASSLDGDSVQGYTF. The V and J genes are TRBV7-8 and TRBJ1-2, with D possibly TRBD1 on 5 matching bases. The CDR3 length is 15 residues. The germline V and J ends were trimmed by 1 base and 8 bases, with 17 bases remaining between them. CDR1 is SGHVS and CDR2 is FQNEAQ in the germline V gene.

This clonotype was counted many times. The CDR3 DNA follows: TGTGCCAGCAGTTTGGGACCCAGCAGGGAGACCCAGTACTTC. As protein: CASSLGPSRETQYF. The chain joins TRBV2 to TRBJ2-5; either TRBD1 or TRBD2 may supply D (5 bases each). CDR1 and CDR2 (germline): SNHLY, FYNNEI. V gave up 5 bases and J gave up 5 bases, with 15 bases separating them. This CDR3 has 14 amino acids.

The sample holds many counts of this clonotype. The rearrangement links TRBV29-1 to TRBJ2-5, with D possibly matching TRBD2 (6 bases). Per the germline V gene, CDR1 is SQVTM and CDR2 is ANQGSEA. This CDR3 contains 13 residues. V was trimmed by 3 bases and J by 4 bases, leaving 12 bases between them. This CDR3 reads CSVDGGWGETQYF. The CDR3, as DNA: TGCAGCGTTGATGGGGGGTGGGGAGAGACCCAGTACTTC.

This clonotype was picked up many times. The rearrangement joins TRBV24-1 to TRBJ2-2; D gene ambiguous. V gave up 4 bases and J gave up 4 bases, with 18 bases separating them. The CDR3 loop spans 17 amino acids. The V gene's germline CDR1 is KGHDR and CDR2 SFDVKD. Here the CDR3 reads CATSDPYSAAATGELFF. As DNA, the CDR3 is TGTGCCACCAGTGACCCTTATTCGGCGGCCGCCACCGGGGAGCTGTTTTTT.

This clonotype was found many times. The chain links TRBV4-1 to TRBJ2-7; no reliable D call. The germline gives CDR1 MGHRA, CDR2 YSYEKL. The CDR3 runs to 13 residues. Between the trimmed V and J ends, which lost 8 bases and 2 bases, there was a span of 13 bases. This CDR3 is CASGPGLAYEQYF. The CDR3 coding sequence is TGCGCCAGCGGTCCAGGTCTAGCCTACGAGCAGTACTTC.

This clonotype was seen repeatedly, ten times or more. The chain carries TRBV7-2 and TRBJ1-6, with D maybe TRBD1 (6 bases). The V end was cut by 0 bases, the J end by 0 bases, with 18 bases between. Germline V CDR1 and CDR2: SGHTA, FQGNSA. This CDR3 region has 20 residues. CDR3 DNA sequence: TGTGCCAGCAGCTTAGCACCCGGACAGTTAGCGAGCTCCTATAATTCACCCCTCCACTTT. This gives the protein CASSLAPGQLASSYNSPLHF. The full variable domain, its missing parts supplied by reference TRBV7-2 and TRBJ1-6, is GAGVSQSPSNKVTEKGKDVELRCDPISGHTALYWYRQSLGQGLEFLIYFQGNSAPDKSGLPSDRFSAERTGGSVSTLTIQRTQQEDSAVYLCASSLAPGQLASSYNSPLHFGNGTRLTVT.

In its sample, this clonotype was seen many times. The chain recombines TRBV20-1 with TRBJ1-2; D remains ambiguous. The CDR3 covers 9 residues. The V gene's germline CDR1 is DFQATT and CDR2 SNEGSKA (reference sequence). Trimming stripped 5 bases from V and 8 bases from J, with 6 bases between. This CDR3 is CSASTGYTF. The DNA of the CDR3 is TGCAGTGCTTCTACCGGCTACACCTTC.

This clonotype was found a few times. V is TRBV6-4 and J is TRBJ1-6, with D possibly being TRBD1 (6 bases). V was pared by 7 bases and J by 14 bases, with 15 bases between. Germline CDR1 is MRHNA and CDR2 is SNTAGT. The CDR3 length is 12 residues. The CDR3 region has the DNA TGTGCCAGCATTCCTGTAGGGGGTACCCTCCACTTT. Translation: CASIPVGGTLHF.

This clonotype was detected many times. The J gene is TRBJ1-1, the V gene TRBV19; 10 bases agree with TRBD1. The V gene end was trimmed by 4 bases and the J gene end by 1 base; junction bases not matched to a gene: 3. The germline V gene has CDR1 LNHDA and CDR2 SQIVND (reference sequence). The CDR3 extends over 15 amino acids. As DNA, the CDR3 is TGTGCCAGTAGTAGAGACAGGGGGCCGAACACTGAAGCTTTCTTT. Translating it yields CASSRDRGPNTEAFF.

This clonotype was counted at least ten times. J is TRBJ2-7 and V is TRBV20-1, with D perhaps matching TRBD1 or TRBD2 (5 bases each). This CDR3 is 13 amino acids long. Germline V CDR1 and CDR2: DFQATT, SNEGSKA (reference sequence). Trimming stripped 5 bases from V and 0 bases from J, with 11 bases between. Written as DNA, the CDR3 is TGCAGTGCTTTCGGGACCGACTCCTACGAGCAGTACTTC. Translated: CSAFGTDSYEQYF.

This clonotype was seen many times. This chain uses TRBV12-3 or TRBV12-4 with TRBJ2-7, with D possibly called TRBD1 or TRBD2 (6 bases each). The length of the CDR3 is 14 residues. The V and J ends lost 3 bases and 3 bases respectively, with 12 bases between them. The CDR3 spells CASSFGGHNYEQYF. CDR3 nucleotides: TGTGCCAGCAGTTTTGGGGGGCACAACTACGAGCAGTACTTC.

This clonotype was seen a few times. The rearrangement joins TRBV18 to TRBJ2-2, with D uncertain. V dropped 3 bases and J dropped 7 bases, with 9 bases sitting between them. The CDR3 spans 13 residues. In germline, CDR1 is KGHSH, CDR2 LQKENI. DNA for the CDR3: TGTGCCAGCTCACCGGAGTTCGGCGGGGAGCTGTTTTTT. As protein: CASSPEFGGELFF.

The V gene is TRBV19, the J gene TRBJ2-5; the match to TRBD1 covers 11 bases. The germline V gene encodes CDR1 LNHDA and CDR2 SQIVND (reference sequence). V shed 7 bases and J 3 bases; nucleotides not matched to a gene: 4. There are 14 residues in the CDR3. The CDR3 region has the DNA TGTGCCAGTACCAGGGGACAGGGGGAAGAGACCCAGTACTTC. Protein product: CASTRGQGEETQYF.